These 23 T cell receptor beta chains were all obtained from the same sample, sequenced in a study of blood T cell repertoires in COVID-19. Clones were read by immunoSEQ multiplex PCR, and TCRdb kept only the in-frame ones, dropping some. The sample has some 52,000 clones, 80% to 85% seen once. Sequenced sample: peripheral blood. These receptors all come from a man aged 50-59 years with acute or convalescent COVID-19.

The V gene is TRBV7-8, the J gene TRBJ1-2; a possible D gene is TRBD1 (6 bases). Germline-derived CDR1 and CDR2 are SGHVS and FQNEAQ. The CDR3 length is 13 residues. The V gene lost 6 bases and the J gene lost 3 bases, with 11 bases spanning the gap. CDR3 sequence reads: CASRDSGDYGYTF. The CDR3 coding sequence is TGTGCCAGCAGAGACTCAGGGGACTATGGCTACACCTTC.

The chain carries TRBV7-9 and TRBJ2-7; TRBD1 aligns across 10 bases. Germline values: CDR1 SEHNR, CDR2 FQNEAQ (reference sequence). Trimming removed 4 bases from V and 6 bases from J; junction bases left unmatched: 3. The CDR3 is made up of 13 amino acids. In DNA, the CDR3 is TGTGCCAGCAGCTATAGGACAGGGGGCGAGCAGTACTTC. It specifies CASSYRTGGEQYF.

The chain joins TRBV29-1 to TRBJ2-1; 10 nucleotides align to TRBD1. Germline V CDR1 and CDR2: SQVTM, ANQGSEA. With 3 bases clipped from V and 8 bases from J, the junction kept 4 bases outside the gene matches. CDR3 length equals 13 residues. The CDR3 is CSVEPGTGDEQFF. CDR3 in DNA: TGCAGCGTTGAGCCTGGGACAGGGGATGAGCAGTTCTTC.

This chain connects TRBV28 to TRBJ2-1, with 7 bases lining up with TRBD2. The CDR3 is 14 residues long. V lost 3 bases, J lost 6 bases, and 5 bases stayed unmatched. Germline CDR1 reads MDHEN; CDR2 reads SYDVKM. The CDR3 region is CASSLAGAINEQFF. In DNA, the CDR3 is TGTGCCAGCAGTTTGGCGGGAGCCATCAATGAGCAGTTCTTC.

This clone has just one count. The V and J genes are TRBV19 and TRBJ2-7; unclear D gene. Germline V gene lookup returns CDR1 LNHDA and CDR2 SQIVND (reference sequence). This CDR3 has 14 residues. V was cut by 2 bases and J by 0 bases, with 8 bases left in between. For the CDR3, the DNA is TGTGCCAGTAGTATAACCGCGAGCTCCTACGAGCAGTACTTC. As protein: CASSITASSYEQYF.

The chain employs TRBV21-1 and TRBJ1-2. TRBV21-1 is a pseudogene segment. The CDR3 runs to 15 residues. The chain's CDR3 is CASSKGEESNYGYTF. The DNA for the CDR3 is TGTGCCAGCAGCAAAGGAGAAGAGTCTAACTATGGCTACACCTTC.

This chain joins TRBV14 and TRBJ1-6; 8 positions agree with TRBD1. The germline gives CDR1 SGHDN, CDR2 FVKESK. The CDR3 consists of 15 residues. The junction had 12 bases not matched to a gene; V was cut back by 7 bases and J by 10 bases. The CDR3 here is CASTSGAGGWSPLHF. The CDR3 nucleotides are TGTGCCAGCACCTCCGGGGCAGGGGGCTGGTCACCCCTCCACTTT.

This chain uses TRBV2 with TRBJ2-1, with 9 bases aligning to TRBD1. V trimming: 9 bases; J trimming: 0 bases; junction bases outside the gene matches: 15. Germline assignment: CDR1 SNHLY and CDR2 FYNNEI. The CDR3 runs 18 residues. The chain's CDR3 is CASARDRAQVSSYNEQFF. CDR3 DNA sequence: TGTGCCAGTGCCCGGGACAGGGCCCAAGTAAGCTCCTACAATGAGCAGTTCTTC.

The CDR3: CASSIPGLAGRSYNEQFF. CDR3 bases: TGTGCCAGCAGTATTCCGGGACTAGCGGGTCGATCCTACAATGAGCAGTTCTTC. The chain links TRBV27 to TRBJ2-1, with 12 positions matching TRBD2. V dropped 5 bases and J dropped 1; count of bases not matched to a gene: 9. Looked up from germline, CDR1 is MNHEY and CDR2 is SMNVEV (reference sequence). The CDR3 covers 18 residues.

The CDR3 is CASSPRGSPGDTQYF. The CDR3 bases are TGTGCCAGCTCACCAAGAGGGTCCCCGGGAGATACGCAGTATTTT. The chain recombines TRBV18 with TRBJ2-3; tentatively, D is TRBD2 (5 bases). The CDR3 is 15 amino acids. The V gene lost 2 bases and the J gene lost 5 bases, with 14 bases spanning the gap. CDR1 KGHSH and CDR2 LQKENI come from the germline V gene.

The V and J genes are TRBV18 and TRBJ1-1; D call uncertain. The CDR3 has 14 residues. CDR1 KGHSH and CDR2 LQKENI come from the germline V gene. Trimming removed 3 bases at V and 1 base at J, with 9 bases between. This chain's CDR3 is CASSPGRRNTEAFF. The DNA of the CDR3 is TGTGCCAGCTCACCGGGCAGGCGGAACACTGAAGCTTTCTTT. Looking up the rest from reference TRBV18 and TRBJ1-1 gives the full variable domain: NAGVMQNPRHLVRRRGQEARLRCSPMKGHSHVYWYRQLPEEGLKFMVYLQKENIIDESGMPKERFSAEFPKEGPSILRIQQVVRGDSAAYFCASSPGRRNTEAFFGQGTRLTVV.

The chain combines TRBV7-9 with TRBJ1-4; D is possibly TRBD1 (6 bases). This CDR3 is 15 amino acids long. CDR1 SEHNR and CDR2 FQNEAQ come from the germline V gene (reference sequence). Trimming pared 5 bases from V and 7 bases from J, leaving 17 bases between. Here the CDR3 reads CASSPDRQEGEKLFF. The DNA for the CDR3 is TGTGCCAGCAGCCCGGACAGACAAGAAGGTGAAAAACTGTTTTTT.

The chain has TRBV6-5 and TRBJ1-5, with TRBD1 identical over 9 bases. The length of the CDR3 is 15 residues. Germline loops: CDR1 MNHEY, CDR2 SVGAGI. Trimming at V came to 6 bases and at J to 7 bases, leaving 10 bases not matched to a gene. CDR3 in amino acids: CASSLYRGQGQPQHF. CDR3 in DNA: TGTGCCAGCAGCCTCTACAGGGGGCAAGGGCAGCCCCAGCATTTT.

This chain links TRBV7-3 with TRBJ1-1, with D hard to call. V was shortened by 2 bases and J by 0 bases, with 7 bases between the two germline ends. The CDR3 runs 14 residues. The germline V gene has CDR1 SGHTA and CDR2 FQGTGA. The DNA for the CDR3 is TGTGCCAGCAGCTTAGGCCCCATGAACACTGAAGCTTTCTTT. It codes for CASSLGPMNTEAFF.

The chain has TRBV29-1 and TRBJ2-3; 8 bases fit TRBD2. CDR3 size: 13 residues. V was pared by 4 bases and J by 6 bases, with 6 bases of the junction left unmatched. Germline loops: CDR1 SQVTM, CDR2 ANQGSEA. This chain's CDR3 is CSVGGGLGDTQYF. In DNA form, the CDR3 reads TGCAGCGTTGGCGGGGGGCTAGGGGATACGCAGTATTTT.

This clone appeared once. The chain joins TRBV2 to TRBJ2-5, with 16 bases identical to TRBD2. The CDR3 contains 19 residues. CDR1 and CDR2 (germline): SNHLY, FYNNEI. Germline trimming cut 2 bases from V and 5 bases from J; bases unmatched to any gene: 11. CDR3 in amino acids: CASSELQGLAGGPRETQYF. The CDR3 nucleotides read TGTGCCAGCAGTGAATTGCAGGGACTAGCGGGAGGGCCTCGGGAGACCCAGTACTTC.

The rearrangement joins TRBV7-7 to TRBJ2-1, with TRBD1 identical over 11 bases. V was pared by 5 bases and J by 5 bases, with 2 bases of the junction left unmatched. The V gene's germline CDR1 is SSHAT and CDR2 FNYEAQ (reference sequence). This CDR3 has 14 residues. CDR3 sequence: CASSGGQGDNEQFF. CDR3 DNA: TGTGCCAGCAGCGGGGGACAGGGGGACAATGAGCAGTTCTTC.

The chain combines TRBV6-5 with TRBJ2-3, with a weak D call TRBD1 (5 bases). V dropped 7 bases and J dropped 1 base, with 9 bases sitting between them. This CDR3 comprises 13 residues. Germline loops: CDR1 MNHEY, CDR2 SVGAGI. This CDR3 is CASMTRGTDTQYF. Written as DNA, the CDR3 is TGTGCCAGCATGACCAGGGGCACAGATACGCAGTATTTT.

The chain employs TRBV10-3 and TRBJ1-6; tentatively, D is TRBD1 (5 bases). Per germline, CDR1 ENHRY and CDR2 SYGVKD. This CDR3 region has 16 residues. V dropped 3 bases and J dropped 5 bases, with 14 bases sitting between them. The CDR3: CAISESVGANNSPLHF. The CDR3 DNA reads TGTGCCATCAGTGAAAGCGTAGGGGCTAATAATTCACCCCTCCACTTT.

The J gene is TRBJ2-7, the V gene TRBV4-1; TRBD1 might be the D (5 bases). CDR1 MGHRA and CDR2 YSYEKL come from the germline V gene. The CDR3 extends over 14 amino acids. V gave up 5 bases and J gave up 0 bases, with 11 bases separating them. This chain's CDR3 is CASSLTVSSYEQYF. As DNA, the CDR3 is TGCGCCAGCAGCTTGACAGTTAGCTCCTACGAGCAGTACTTC.

This rearrangement joins TRBV9 to TRBJ2-3, with 7 bases matching TRBD2. The length of the CDR3 is 14 residues. Losses at the gene ends were 6 bases for V and 3 bases for J; bases not matched to a gene: 7. Germline loops: CDR1 SGDLS, CDR2 YYNGEE. In DNA form, the CDR3 reads TGTGCCAGCACTGAGGACGGGAGGACAGATACGCAGTATTTT. It is translated as CASTEDGRTDTQYF.

This chain links TRBV11-1 with TRBJ2-1; D is ambiguous. The CDR3 has 11 amino acids. CDR1 SGHAT and CDR2 FQDESV come from the germline V gene (reference sequence). The V gene lost 0 bases and the J gene lost 9 bases, with 3 bases spanning the gap. The CDR3 DNA is TGTGCCAGCAGCTTAGCGCGTGAGCAGTTCTTC. As protein: CASSLAREQFF.

The chain carries TRBV11-2 and TRBJ2-7; tentatively, D is TRBD1 (5 bases). Germline lookup yields CDR1 SGHAT and CDR2 FQNNGV. The CDR3 runs to 14 residues. Trimming removed 1 base at V and 2 bases at J, with 9 bases between. This CDR3 is CASSLAQGPYEQYF. Here the CDR3 DNA reads TGTGCCAGCAGCTTAGCCCAGGGCCCCTACGAGCAGTACTTC.